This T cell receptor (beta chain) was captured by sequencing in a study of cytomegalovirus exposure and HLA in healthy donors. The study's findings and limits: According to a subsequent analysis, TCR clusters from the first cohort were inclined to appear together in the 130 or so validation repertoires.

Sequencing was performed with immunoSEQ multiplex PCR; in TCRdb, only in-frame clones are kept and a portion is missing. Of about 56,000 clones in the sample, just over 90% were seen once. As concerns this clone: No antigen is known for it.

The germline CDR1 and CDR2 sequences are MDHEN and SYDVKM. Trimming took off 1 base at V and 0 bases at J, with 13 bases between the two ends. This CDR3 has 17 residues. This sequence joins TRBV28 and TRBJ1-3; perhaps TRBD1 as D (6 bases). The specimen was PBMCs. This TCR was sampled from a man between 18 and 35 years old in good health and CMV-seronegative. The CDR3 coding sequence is TGTGCCAGCAGTTTATTTGCAGGGGTGTCCTCTGGAAACACCATATATTTT. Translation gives CASSLFAGVSSGNTIYF.